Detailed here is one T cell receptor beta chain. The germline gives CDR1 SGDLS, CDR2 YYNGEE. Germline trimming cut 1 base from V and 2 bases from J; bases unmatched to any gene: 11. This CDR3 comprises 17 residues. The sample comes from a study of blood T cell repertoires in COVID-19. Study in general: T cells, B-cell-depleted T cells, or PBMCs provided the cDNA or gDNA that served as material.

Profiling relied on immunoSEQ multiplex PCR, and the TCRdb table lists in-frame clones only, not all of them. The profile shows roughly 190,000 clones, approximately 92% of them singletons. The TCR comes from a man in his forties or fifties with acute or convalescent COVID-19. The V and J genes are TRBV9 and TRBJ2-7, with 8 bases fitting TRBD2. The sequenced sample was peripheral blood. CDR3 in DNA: TGTGCCAGCAGCGTAACTTCTGTCGTAGCGGGAACCTACGAGCAGTACTTC. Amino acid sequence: CASSVTSVVAGTYEQYF.